This T cell receptor beta chain appears in the sequencing data of a study of blood T cells in healthy people across ages. Whole-study findings and limits: Estimates based on one million T cells were treated as lower bounds.

Alongside a J-beta primer mix, a sample-barcoded 5' primer served in a second PCR lasting about 7 to 11 cycles. Carrying 12 random nucleotides, a template-switch adaptor labeled each individual cDNA molecule. Each CDR3 protein is one row after TCRdb ran MiXCR on the 5' RACE reads. The data contain 870,000 or so distinct CDR3 sequences, around 28% of them seen just once; the ten biggest clones take up about 18%. Ranging in age from roughly 6 to 90, the donors were healthy Caucasian individuals from Russia. This CDR3 has 13 residues. CDR1 is SEHNR and CDR2 is FQNEAQ in the germline V gene (reference sequence). On this clonotype: The antigen is unknown.

The sequence was collected from a woman of 80 years or more in good health. The gene calls are TRBV7-9 and TRBJ2-4; either TRBD1 or TRBD2 may fit D (5 bases each). With the DNA end fitting TRBJ2-7 better, the J assignment may be wrong. The sequenced sample was blood. CDR3 coding DNA: TGTGCCAGTAACCGGGACCCTGGCATCGAGCAGTACTTC. Translated: CASNRDPGIEQYF.